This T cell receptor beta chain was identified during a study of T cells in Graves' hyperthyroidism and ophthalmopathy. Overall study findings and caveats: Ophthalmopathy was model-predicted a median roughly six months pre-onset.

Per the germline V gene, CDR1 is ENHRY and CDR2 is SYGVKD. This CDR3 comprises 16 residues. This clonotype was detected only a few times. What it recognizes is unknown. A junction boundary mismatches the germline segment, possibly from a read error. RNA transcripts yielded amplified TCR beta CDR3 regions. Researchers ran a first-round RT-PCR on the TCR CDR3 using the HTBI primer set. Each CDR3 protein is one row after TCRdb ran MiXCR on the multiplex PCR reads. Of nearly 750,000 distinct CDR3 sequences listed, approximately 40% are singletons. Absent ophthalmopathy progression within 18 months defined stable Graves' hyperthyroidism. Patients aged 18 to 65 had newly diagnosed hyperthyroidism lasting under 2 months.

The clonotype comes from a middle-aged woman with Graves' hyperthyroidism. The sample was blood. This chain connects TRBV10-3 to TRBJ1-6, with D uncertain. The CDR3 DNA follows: TGTGCCAGCAGTTATTACCGGAGCTCCTATAATTCACCCCTCCACTTT. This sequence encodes CASSYYRSSYNSPLHF.